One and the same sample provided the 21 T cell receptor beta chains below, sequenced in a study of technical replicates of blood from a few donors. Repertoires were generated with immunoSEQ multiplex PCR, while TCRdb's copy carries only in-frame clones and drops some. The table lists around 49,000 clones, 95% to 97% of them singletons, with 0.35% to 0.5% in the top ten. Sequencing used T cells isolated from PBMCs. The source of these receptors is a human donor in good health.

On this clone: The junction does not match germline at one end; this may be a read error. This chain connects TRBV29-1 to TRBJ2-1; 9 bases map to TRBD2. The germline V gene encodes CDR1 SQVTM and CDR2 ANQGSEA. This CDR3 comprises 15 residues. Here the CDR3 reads CSVDSVLAGYSEQFF. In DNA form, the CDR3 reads TGCAGCGTTGACTCTGTTCTAGCGGGATACAGTGAGCAGTTCTTC.

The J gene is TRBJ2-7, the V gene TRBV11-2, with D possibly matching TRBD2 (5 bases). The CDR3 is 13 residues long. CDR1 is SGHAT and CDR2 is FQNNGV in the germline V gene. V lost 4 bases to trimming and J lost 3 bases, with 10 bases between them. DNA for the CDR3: TGTGCCAGCAGCTCCGGACTTAACTACGAGCAGTACTTC. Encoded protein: CASSSGLNYEQYF.

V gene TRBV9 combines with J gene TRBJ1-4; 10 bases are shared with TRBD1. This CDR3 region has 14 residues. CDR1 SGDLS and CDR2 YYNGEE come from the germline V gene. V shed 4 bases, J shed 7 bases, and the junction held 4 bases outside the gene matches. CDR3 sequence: CASSYDRGLEKLFF. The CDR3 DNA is TGTGCCAGCAGCTATGACAGGGGGCTTGAAAAACTGTTTTTT.

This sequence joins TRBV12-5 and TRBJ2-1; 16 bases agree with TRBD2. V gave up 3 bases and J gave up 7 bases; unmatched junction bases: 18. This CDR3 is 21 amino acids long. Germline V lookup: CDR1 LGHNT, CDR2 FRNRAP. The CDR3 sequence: CASGFLTVPGLAGGLGNEQFF. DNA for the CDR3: TGTGCTAGTGGTTTCCTTACTGTCCCGGGACTAGCGGGAGGGCTTGGGAATGAGCAGTTCTTC.

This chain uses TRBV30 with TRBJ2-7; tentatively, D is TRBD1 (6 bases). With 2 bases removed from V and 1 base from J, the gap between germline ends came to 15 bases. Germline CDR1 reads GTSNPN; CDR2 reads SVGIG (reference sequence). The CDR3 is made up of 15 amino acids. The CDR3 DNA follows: TGTGCCTGGAGTCAGCCAGAGGGGGAGTCCTACGAGCAGTACTTC. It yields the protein CAWSQPEGESYEQYF.

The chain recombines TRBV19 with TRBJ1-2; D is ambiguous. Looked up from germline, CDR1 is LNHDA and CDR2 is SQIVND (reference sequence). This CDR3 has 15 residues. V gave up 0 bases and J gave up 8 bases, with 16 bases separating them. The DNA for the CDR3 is TGTGCCAGTAGTATAGATCTGGAGGAGTGGGAAGGCTACACCTTC. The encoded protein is CASSIDLEEWEGYTF.

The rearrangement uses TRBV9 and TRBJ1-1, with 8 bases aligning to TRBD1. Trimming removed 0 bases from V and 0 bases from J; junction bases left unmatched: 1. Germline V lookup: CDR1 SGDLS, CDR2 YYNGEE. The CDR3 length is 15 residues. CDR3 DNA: TGTGCCAGCAGCGTAGGGACAGGGTTGAACACTGAAGCTTTCTTT. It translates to CASSVGTGLNTEAFF.

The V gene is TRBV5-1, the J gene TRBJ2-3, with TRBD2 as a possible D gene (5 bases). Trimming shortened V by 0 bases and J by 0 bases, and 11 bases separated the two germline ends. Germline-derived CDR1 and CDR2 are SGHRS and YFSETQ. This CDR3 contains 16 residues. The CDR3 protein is CASSLVVGASTDTQYF. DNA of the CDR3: TGCGCCAGCAGCTTGGTGGTGGGAGCCAGCACAGATACGCAGTATTTT.

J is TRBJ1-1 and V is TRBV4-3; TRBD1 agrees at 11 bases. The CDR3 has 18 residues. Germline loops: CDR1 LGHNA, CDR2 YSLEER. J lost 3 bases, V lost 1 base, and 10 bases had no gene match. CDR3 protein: CASSQGGQGAEGDTEAFF. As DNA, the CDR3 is TGCGCCAGCAGCCAAGGAGGACAGGGGGCCGAAGGGGACACTGAAGCTTTCTTT.

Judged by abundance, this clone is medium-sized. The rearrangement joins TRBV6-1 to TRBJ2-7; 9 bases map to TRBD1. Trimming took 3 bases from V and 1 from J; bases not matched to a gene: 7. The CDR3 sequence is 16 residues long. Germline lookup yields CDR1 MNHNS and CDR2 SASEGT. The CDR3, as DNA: TGTGCCAGCAGTGACGAGGGACAGGGCCCTTCCTACGAGCAGTACTTC. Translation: CASSDEGQGPSYEQYF.

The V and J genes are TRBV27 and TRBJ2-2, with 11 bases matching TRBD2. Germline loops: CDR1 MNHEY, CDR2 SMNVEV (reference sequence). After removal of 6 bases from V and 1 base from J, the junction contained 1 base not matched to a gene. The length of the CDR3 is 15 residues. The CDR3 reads CASRLAGGNTGELFF. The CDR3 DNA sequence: TGTGCCAGCAGGCTAGCGGGAGGGAACACCGGGGAGCTGTTTTTT.

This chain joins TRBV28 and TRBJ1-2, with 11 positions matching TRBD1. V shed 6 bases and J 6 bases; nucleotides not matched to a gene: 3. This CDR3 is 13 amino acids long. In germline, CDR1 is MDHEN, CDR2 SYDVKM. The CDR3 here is CASRGQGEHGYTF. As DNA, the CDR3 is TGTGCCAGCAGGGGACAGGGGGAGCATGGCTACACCTTC.

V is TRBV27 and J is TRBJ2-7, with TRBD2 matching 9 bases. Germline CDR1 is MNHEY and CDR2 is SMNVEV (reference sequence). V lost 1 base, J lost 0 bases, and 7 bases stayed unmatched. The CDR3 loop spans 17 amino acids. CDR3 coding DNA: TGTGCCAGCAGTTTATTTCCTCTAGCGGGAAGCTCCTACGAGCAGTACTTC. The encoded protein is CASSLFPLAGSSYEQYF.

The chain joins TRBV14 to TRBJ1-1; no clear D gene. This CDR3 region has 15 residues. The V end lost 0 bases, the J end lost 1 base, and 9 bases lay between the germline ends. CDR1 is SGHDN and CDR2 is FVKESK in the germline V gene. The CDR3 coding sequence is TGTGCCAGCAGCCAAGATGTGGGAGGGAACACTGAAGCTTTCTTT. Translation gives CASSQDVGGNTEAFF.

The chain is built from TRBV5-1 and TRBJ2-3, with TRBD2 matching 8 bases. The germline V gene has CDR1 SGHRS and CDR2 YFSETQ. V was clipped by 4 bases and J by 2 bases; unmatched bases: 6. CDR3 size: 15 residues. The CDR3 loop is CASSPLLADTDTQYF. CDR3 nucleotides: TGCGCCAGCAGCCCACTACTAGCGGACACAGATACGCAGTATTTT.

The CDR3 DNA reads TGTGCCAGCAGCGTAGATGCGTACCGCGAGCAGTACTTC. Its translation is CASSVDAYREQYF. The rearrangement links TRBV9 to TRBJ2-7, with D hard to call. The CDR3 is made up of 13 amino acids. V was cut by 0 bases and J by 6 bases, with 10 bases left in between. Germline CDR1 is SGDLS and CDR2 is YYNGEE.

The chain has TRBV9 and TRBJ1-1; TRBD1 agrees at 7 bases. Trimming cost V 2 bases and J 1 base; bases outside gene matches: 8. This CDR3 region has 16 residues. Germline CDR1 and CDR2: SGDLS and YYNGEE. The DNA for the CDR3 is TGTGCCAGCAGCGTGGACAGGCAGGGGAGGAACACTGAAGCTTTCTTT. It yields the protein CASSVDRQGRNTEAFF.

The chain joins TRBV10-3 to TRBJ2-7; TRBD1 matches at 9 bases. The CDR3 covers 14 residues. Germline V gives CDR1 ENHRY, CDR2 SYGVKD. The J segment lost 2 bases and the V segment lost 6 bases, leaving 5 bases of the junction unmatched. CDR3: CAIRPGQGPYEQYF. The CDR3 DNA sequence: TGTGCCATCAGACCGGGACAGGGCCCCTACGAGCAGTACTTC.

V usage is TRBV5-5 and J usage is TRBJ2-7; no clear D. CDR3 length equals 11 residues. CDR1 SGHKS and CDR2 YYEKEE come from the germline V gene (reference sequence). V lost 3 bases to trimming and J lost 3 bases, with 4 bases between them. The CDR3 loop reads CASSSHYEQYF. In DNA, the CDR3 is TGTGCCAGCAGCTCCCACTACGAGCAGTACTTC.

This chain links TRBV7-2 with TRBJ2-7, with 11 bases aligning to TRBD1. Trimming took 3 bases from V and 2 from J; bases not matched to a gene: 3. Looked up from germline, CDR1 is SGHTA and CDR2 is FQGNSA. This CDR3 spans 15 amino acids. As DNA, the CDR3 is TGTGCCAGCAGCTTCGGGACAGGGGGGCCCTACGAGCAGTACTTC. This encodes CASSFGTGGPYEQYF. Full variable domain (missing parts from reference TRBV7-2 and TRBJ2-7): GAGVSQSPSNKVTEKGKDVELRCDPISGHTALYWYRQSLGQGLEFLIYFQGNSAPDKSGLPSDRFSAERTGGSVSTLTIQRTQQEDSAVYLCASSFGTGGPYEQYFGPGTRLTVT.

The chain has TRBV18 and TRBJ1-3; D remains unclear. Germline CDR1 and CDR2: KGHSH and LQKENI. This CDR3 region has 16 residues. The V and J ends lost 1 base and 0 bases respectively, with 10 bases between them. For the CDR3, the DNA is TGTGCCAGCTCACCACGGCCGACACACTCTGGAAACACCATATATTTT. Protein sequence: CASSPRPTHSGNTIYF. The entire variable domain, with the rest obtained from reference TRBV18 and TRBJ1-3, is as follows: NAGVMQNPRHLVRRRGQEARLRCSPMKGHSHVYWYRQLPEEGLKFMVYLQKENIIDESGMPKERFSAEFPKEGPSILRIQQVVRGDSAAYFCASSPRPTHSGNTIYFGEGSWLTVV.